Below, 23 T cell receptor beta chains from the same sample are listed, as sequenced in a study of control samples from healthy donors and cancer patients (dated by TCRdb to 2018 to 2020). Library generation was performed with the immunoSEQ multiplex PCR assay. In its TCRdb copy, this immuneACCESS table keeps in-frame sequences only and misses some clones. Where compared with another copy, unresolved V genes explain less than half of these, and the others have no known cause. This sample has over 80,000 clones in its table, and approximately 86% of those were observed once. The ten largest clones add up to around a fifth of the sample. Input material: blood. The receptors derive from a man aged 25 to 45 in good health.

The V call is TRBV5-1, the J call TRBJ2-7; TRBD1 matches 7 bases. V trimming: 0 bases; J trimming: 3 bases; junction bases outside the gene matches: 9. CDR1 is SGHRS, CDR2 YFSETQ, per germline. The CDR3 covers 16 residues. CDR3 bases: TGCGCCAGCAGCTTGGCCCTCAGGGGGACCTTCTACGAGCAGTACTTC. Translated, it gives CASSLALRGTFYEQYF. Using reference TRBV5-1 and TRBJ2-7 for the parts outside the CDR3, the full variable domain is KAGVTQTPRYLIKTRGQQVTLSCSPISGHRSVSWYQQTPGQGLQFLFEYFSETQRNKGNFPGRFSGRQFSNSRSEMNVSTLELGDSALYLCASSLALRGTFYEQYFGPGTRLTVT.

The V call is TRBV28, the J call TRBJ2-7; a possible D gene is TRBD1 (5 bases). V was clipped by 3 bases and J by 4 bases, with 10 bases between them. This CDR3 has 13 amino acids. Germline V gene sequence: CDR1 MDHEN, CDR2 SYDVKM. The CDR3 sequence: CASSFDGAYEQYF. The CDR3 DNA is TGTGCCAGCAGTTTCGATGGGGCGTACGAGCAGTACTTC.

The chain recombines TRBV19 with TRBJ2-1; a possible D gene is TRBD2 (5 bases). The V gene lost 7 bases and the J gene lost 1 base, with 17 bases spanning the gap. The CDR3 is 16 amino acids. Germline assignment: CDR1 LNHDA and CDR2 SQIVND (reference sequence). The CDR3 DNA follows: TGTGCCAGTAAGGAGGAGGCCTCGGGGTCCTACAATGAGCAGTTCTTC. It yields the protein CASKEEASGSYNEQFF.

The chain joins TRBV12-5 to TRBJ1-5; D remains unclear. Germline assignment: CDR1 LGHNT and CDR2 FRNRAP. The CDR3 length is 13 residues. Trimming stripped 3 bases from V and 7 bases from J, with 10 bases between. The CDR3 DNA is TGTGCTAGTGGTTTAATGGATCAGCAGCCCCAGCATTTT. Amino acids: CASGLMDQQPQHF.

The chain carries TRBV2 and TRBJ1-5; no reliable D call. V was cut by 4 bases and J by 0 bases, with 7 bases left in between. CDR1 is SNHLY and CDR2 is FYNNEI in the germline V gene. This CDR3 is 14 amino acids long. CDR3 bases: TGTGCCAGCAGTGTGGAGCCTAGCAATCAGCCCCAGCATTTT. Its protein is CASSVEPSNQPQHF.

This chain connects TRBV29-1 to TRBJ1-2, with no clear D. The CDR3 has 11 amino acids. The germline gives CDR1 SQVTM, CDR2 ANQGSEA. Trimming took 4 bases from V and 4 from J, leaving 7 bases between them. CDR3 protein: CSVGSGYGYTF. The CDR3, as DNA: TGCAGCGTTGGCTCCGGCTATGGCTACACCTTC.

V gene TRBV18 combines with J gene TRBJ2-7; 9 positions agree with TRBD1. There are 13 residues in the CDR3. Looked up from germline, CDR1 is KGHSH and CDR2 is LQKENI. Trimming cost V 4 bases and J 5 bases; bases outside gene matches: 3. CDR3 loop: CASSQRQGDEQYF. CDR3 sequence (DNA): TGTGCCAGCTCACAACGACAGGGGGACGAGCAGTACTTC. Full variable domain (outside the CDR3, taken from reference TRBV18 and TRBJ2-7): NAGVMQNPRHLVRRRGQEARLRCSPMKGHSHVYWYRQLPEEGLKFMVYLQKENIIDESGMPKERFSAEFPKEGPSILRIQQVVRGDSAAYFCASSQRQGDEQYFGPGTRLTVT.

Notes on this clone: A far larger clone is only one base removed, so a read error is likely. V and J are TRBV21-1 and TRBJ1-1. TRBV21-1 is a known pseudogene. The CDR3 covers 10 residues. CDR3 residues: CASCVSEAFF. For the CDR3, the DNA is TGTGCCAGCTGCGTATCTGAAGCTTTCTTT.

This chain connects TRBV29-1 to TRBJ2-7; perhaps TRBD1 as D (6 bases). V lost 5 bases to trimming and J lost 3 bases, with 14 bases between them. CDR3 length: 13 amino acids. Germline V gene lookup returns CDR1 SQVTM and CDR2 ANQGSEA. As DNA, the CDR3 is TGCAGCGTTCGTGGGGGCGAATTCTACGAGCAGTACTTC. This codes for CSVRGGEFYEQYF.

In its sample, this clone was seen a few times. The J gene is TRBJ1-3, the V gene TRBV7-9; D ambiguous. V was trimmed by 5 bases and J by 2 bases, leaving 7 bases between them. The length of the CDR3 is 13 residues. Germline CDR1 SEHNR, CDR2 FQNEAQ (reference sequence). The CDR3 reads CASSLVTGNTIYF. The CDR3 DNA reads TGTGCCAGCAGCCTGGTAACTGGAAACACCATATATTTT.

The chain carries TRBV3-1 (or the pseudogene TRBV3-2) and TRBJ1-4, with 7 bases identical to TRBD1. The V segment lost 5 bases and the J segment 8 bases; nucleotides outside the gene matches: 5. CDR1 and CDR2 from the germline V gene are LGHDT and YNNKEL (reference sequence). There are 13 residues in the CDR3. The CDR3 nucleotides read TGTGCCAGCAGCGAAGGACAGGTCGAAAAACTGTTTTTT. This codes for CASSEGQVEKLFF.

This clone came up a few times. The chain couples TRBV3-1 (or the pseudogene TRBV3-2) to TRBJ2-3; D is unresolved. With 1 base removed from V and 6 bases from J, the gap between germline ends came to 14 bases. The CDR3 is made up of 15 amino acids. The germline gives CDR1 LGHDT, CDR2 YNNKEL (reference sequence). The CDR3 reads CASSQVRQAADTQYF. The CDR3 DNA sequence: TGTGCCAGCAGCCAAGTGAGGCAGGCCGCCGATACGCAGTATTTT.

V usage is TRBV6-5 and J usage is TRBJ1-1; 7 bases line up with TRBD1. Germline V gene sequence: CDR1 MNHEY, CDR2 SVGAGI. The CDR3 loop spans 13 amino acids. V lost 5 bases and J lost 1; bases outside the gene matches: 1. For the CDR3, the DNA is TGTGCCAGCAGTCAGGGGGGGAACACTGAAGCTTTCTTT. Translated: CASSQGGNTEAFF.

The V call is TRBV5-1, the J call TRBJ1-6; 8 positions match TRBD1. This CDR3 region has 15 residues. Looked up from germline, CDR1 is SGHRS and CDR2 is YFSETQ. The J segment lost 7 bases and the V segment lost 5 bases, leaving 8 bases of the junction unmatched. In DNA, the CDR3 is TGCGCCAGCAGTTCGGACAGGGCGAGGAATTCACCCCTCCACTTT. This gives the protein CASSSDRARNSPLHF.

This clone was seen only a few times. The chain employs TRBV6-5 and TRBJ2-5; 8 bases fit TRBD1. The CDR3 covers 14 residues. V shed 7 bases, J shed 7 bases, and the junction held 11 bases outside the gene matches. The germline gives CDR1 MNHEY, CDR2 SVGAGI. The CDR3 nucleotides are TGTGCCAGCATCCAAACAGGGGGGAGAGGGACCCAGTACTTC. Translating gives CASIQTGGRGTQYF.

V usage is TRBV5-4 and J usage is TRBJ1-2; D is perhaps TRBD1 (6 bases). CDR3 length: 13 amino acids. Trimming took off 4 bases at V and 8 bases at J, with 15 bases between the two ends. CDR1 and CDR2 (germline): SGHNT, YYREEE (reference sequence). The CDR3 DNA reads TGTGCCAGCAGCCAGACAGGTACCCTGGGCTACACCTTC. Translating it yields CASSQTGTLGYTF. Full variable domain (rest looked up from reference TRBV5-4 and TRBJ1-2): ETGVTQSPTHLIKTRGQQVTLRCSSQSGHNTVSWYQQALGQGPQFIFQYYREEENGRGNFPPRFSGLQFPNYSSELNVNALELDDSALYLCASSQTGTLGYTFGSGTRLTVV.

This clone occurred once. The chain is built from TRBV7-6 and TRBJ2-4; 9 nucleotides match TRBD2. The junction had 10 bases not matched to a gene; V was cut back by 1 base and J by 6 bases. Germline V gene data show CDR1 as SGHVS and CDR2 as FNYEAQ. This CDR3 has 17 amino acids. CDR3 in DNA: TGTGCCAGCAGCTTAGGTGTGGCGGGGGGGCATGGAAACATTCAGTACTTC. Its protein product is CASSLGVAGGHGNIQYF.

This clone showed up just a few times. This chain connects TRBV7-3 to TRBJ1-1; 7 bases map to TRBD1. CDR3 length: 16 amino acids. Trimming removed 4 bases from V and 3 bases from J; junction bases left unmatched: 11. CDR1 and CDR2 from the germline V gene are SGHTA and FQGTGA. The chain's CDR3 is CASSSRLRDSYTEAFF. The CDR3 bases are TGTGCCAGCAGCTCAAGACTCCGGGACAGCTACACTGAAGCTTTCTTT.

The genes are TRBV30 and TRBJ2-6; TRBD1 or TRBD2 may be the D gene (6 bases each). Germline values: CDR1 GTSNPN, CDR2 SVGIG (reference sequence). The CDR3 has 17 amino acids. The V and J ends lost 3 bases and 2 bases respectively, with 17 bases between them. This CDR3 is CAWSPRGVRTGANVLTF. The CDR3 DNA is TGTGCCTGGAGCCCAAGGGGGGTCCGGACTGGGGCCAACGTCCTGACTTTC.

This clone occurred once. The chain joins TRBV12-3 or TRBV12-4 to TRBJ1-1; D is unclear. The CDR3 contains 13 residues. Trimming removed 3 bases from V and 3 bases from J, with 8 bases in between. The CDR3 sequence is CASSFIGHTEAFF. In nucleotides, the CDR3 is TGTGCCAGCAGTTTTATCGGCCACACTGAAGCTTTCTTT.

The chain uses TRBV27 and TRBJ2-7, with TRBD2 as a possible D gene (5 bases). CDR1 is MNHEY, CDR2 SMNVEV, per germline (reference sequence). The CDR3 sequence is 13 residues long. V lost 7 bases and J 4 bases, leaving 14 bases between the germline ends. CDR3 in amino acids: CASKRDGVYEQYF. As DNA, the CDR3 is TGTGCCAGCAAGAGGGATGGGGTATACGAGCAGTACTTC.

The chain uses TRBV28 and TRBJ1-2; D may be TRBD1 (5 bases). The ends were cut back, 5 bases at V and 5 bases at J, with 18 bases in the middle. Germline-derived CDR1 and CDR2 are MDHEN and SYDVKM. This CDR3 has 15 residues. In nucleotides, the CDR3 is TGTGCCAGCAGTCTGACGACAGTGCTGGTTTATGGCTACACCTTC. Its translation is CASSLTTVLVYGYTF.

The chain joins TRBV19 to TRBJ1-5; 8 bases agree with TRBD1. The CDR3 sequence is 16 residues long. Germline V CDR1 and CDR2: LNHDA, SQIVND (reference sequence). Unmatched junction bases numbered 7, after V lost 3 bases and J lost 3 bases. DNA for the CDR3: TGTGCCAGTAGTATGCGGCGACAGGGGTTCAATCAGCCCCAGCATTTT. Encoded protein: CASSMRRQGFNQPQHF.